These 23 T cell receptor beta chains were sequenced from one sample in a study of blood T cell repertoires in COVID-19. Repertoires were generated with immunoSEQ multiplex PCR, while TCRdb's copy carries only in-frame clones and drops some. The sample lists 95,000 to 110,000 clones, more than 80% seen once, with about 27% in the top ten. The sample consisted of peripheral blood. The receptors originated from a man aged 55 to 70 with acute or convalescent COVID-19.

The chain links TRBV6-5 to TRBJ1-5, with a possible D match to TRBD1 (6 bases). Germline CDR1 and CDR2: MNHEY and SVGAGI. The CDR3 has 13 residues. The germline V and J ends were trimmed by 4 bases and 7 bases, with 11 bases remaining between them. The CDR3 region is CASSSRGGQPQHF. The CDR3 nucleotides read TGTGCCAGCAGTTCCAGGGGTGGGCAGCCCCAGCATTTT.

This clone was counted a few times. The chain joins TRBV5-4 to TRBJ1-4; a possible D gene is TRBD1 (6 bases). The CDR3 is made up of 14 amino acids. Trimming removed 3 bases at V and 3 bases at J, with 9 bases between. CDR1 and CDR2 from the germline V gene are SGHNT and YYREEE (reference sequence). Here the CDR3 reads CASSYRTANEKLFF. The DNA for the CDR3 is TGTGCCAGCAGCTACAGGACAGCTAATGAAAAACTGTTTTTT.

The J gene is TRBJ1-4, the V gene TRBV7-9; 8 bases map to TRBD1. Germline values: CDR1 SEHNR, CDR2 FQNEAQ (reference sequence). With 5 bases clipped from V and 4 bases from J, the junction kept 6 bases outside the gene matches. CDR3 length: 15 amino acids. The CDR3 protein is CASSADRGGNEKLFF. CDR3 bases: TGTGCCAGCAGCGCAGACAGGGGAGGTAATGAAAAACTGTTTTTT.

This clone was seen a few times. The V and J genes are TRBV7-9 and TRBJ1-3; D unresolved. The V gene's germline CDR1 is SEHNR and CDR2 FQNEAQ (reference sequence). V lost 3 bases and J lost 0, with 21 bases in between. This CDR3 comprises 19 residues. CDR3 DNA: TGTGCCAGCAGCTTCCGCGGAACTCTACCTCCGAACTCTGGAAACACCATATATTTT. Amino acid sequence: CASSFRGTLPPNSGNTIYF.

The chain recombines TRBV2 with TRBJ1-2; 9 bases fit TRBD1. The CDR3 loop spans 13 amino acids. Germline V gene lookup returns CDR1 SNHLY and CDR2 FYNNEI. Germline trimming cut 6 bases from V and 7 bases from J; bases unmatched to any gene: 6. CDR3 sequence reads: CASRDRGSGGYTF. CDR3 nucleotide sequence: TGTGCCAGCAGGGACAGGGGTTCGGGTGGCTACACCTTC.

The genes are TRBV4-2 and TRBJ2-2; 10 nucleotides align to TRBD2. Germline V gene sequence: CDR1 LGHNA, CDR2 YNFKEQ. CDR3 length: 16 residues. V dropped 4 bases and J dropped 2; count of bases not matched to a gene: 4. DNA for the CDR3: TGTGCCAGCAGCCGAGTAGCGGGAGGTAACACCGGGGAGCTGTTTTTT. It is translated as CASSRVAGGNTGELFF.

V and J are TRBV5-1 and TRBJ1-4; maybe TRBD1 (6 bases). The CDR3 has 15 amino acids. Trimming shortened V by 4 bases and J by 3 bases, and 13 bases separated the two germline ends. The V gene's germline CDR1 is SGHRS and CDR2 YFSETQ. CDR3 amino acids: CASSATGLPNEKLFF. The CDR3 DNA is TGCGCCAGCAGCGCTACAGGGTTGCCTAATGAAAAACTGTTTTTT.

Here the CDR3 reads CASSYVLAGKGELFF. The CDR3 DNA reads TGTGCCAGCAGTTACGTCCTAGCGGGGAAGGGGGAGCTGTTTTTT. The gene calls are TRBV6-5 and TRBJ2-2; 9 nucleotides line up with TRBD2. The CDR3 loop spans 15 amino acids. The V segment lost 2 bases and the J segment 8 bases; nucleotides outside the gene matches: 6. Looked up from germline, CDR1 is MNHEY and CDR2 is SVGAGI.

The V gene is TRBV25-1, the J gene TRBJ1-2, with TRBD1 identical over 7 bases. Germline values: CDR1 MGHDK, CDR2 SYGVNS. CDR3 length: 14 amino acids. V gave up 7 bases and J gave up 3 bases; unmatched junction bases: 8. The DNA for the CDR3 is TGTGCCAGCAAAGCGAGGGGGCCGGACTATGGCTACACCTTC. This codes for CASKARGPDYGYTF.

This rearrangement joins TRBV4-1 to TRBJ2-7, with no clear D. V was cut by 1 base and J by 2 bases, with 9 bases left in between. This CDR3 is 14 amino acids long. The germline gives CDR1 MGHRA, CDR2 YSYEKL. The CDR3 region has the DNA TGCGCCAGCAGCCAAGTCGACAAAACCTACGAGCAGTACTTC. The encoded protein is CASSQVDKTYEQYF.

The CDR3 nucleotides read TGTGCCAGCAGGTCCGGGACTAGAGATGAGCAGTTCTTC. Protein product: CASRSGTRDEQFF. The chain links TRBV11-3 to TRBJ2-1; 8 bases are shared with TRBD2. The CDR3 has 13 amino acids. Losses at the gene ends were 6 bases for V and 8 bases for J; bases not matched to a gene: 6. CDR1 and CDR2 (germline): SGHNT, YENEEA.

V usage is TRBV5-1 and J usage is TRBJ2-7, with 16 bases lining up with TRBD2. CDR3 length equals 17 residues. V trimming: 5 bases; J trimming: 6 bases; junction bases outside the gene matches: 11. Germline CDR1 reads SGHRS; CDR2 reads YFSETQ. The CDR3 DNA is TGCGCCAGCAGGCCGGGACTAGCGGGAGGGCCCAACTCCGAGCAGTACTTC. Translated, it gives CASRPGLAGGPNSEQYF.

The rearrangement joins TRBV28 to TRBJ2-5; possible D gene TRBD1, 5 bases. Germline CDR1 MDHEN, CDR2 SYDVKM. Trimming stripped 6 bases from V and 1 base from J, with 15 bases between. The CDR3 runs to 15 residues. In DNA, the CDR3 is TGTGCCAGCAGCCGAATCTTGGGGCCCCAAGAGACCCAGTACTTC. Protein product: CASSRILGPQETQYF.

V is TRBV10-2 and J is TRBJ1-4, with 12 positions matching TRBD1. The V segment lost 8 bases and the J segment 6 bases; nucleotides outside the gene matches: 7. Germline V lookup: CDR1 WSHSY, CDR2 SAAADI. This CDR3 is built from 15 residues. The CDR3 reads CASRDRGLRDEKLFF. The CDR3 DNA reads TGCGCCAGCCGGGACAGGGGGCTTCGGGATGAAAAACTGTTTTTT.

The rearrangement joins TRBV7-2 to TRBJ2-1, with TRBD2 identical over 16 bases. This CDR3 contains 17 residues. Trimming removed 5 bases from V and 4 bases from J; junction bases left unmatched: 5. Germline assignment: CDR1 SGHTA and CDR2 FQGNSA. In DNA form, the CDR3 reads TGTGCCAGCAGCGGGGGACTAGCGGGAGGGCGATACAATGAGCAGTTCTTC. It is translated as CASSGGLAGGRYNEQFF.

This sequence joins TRBV11-2 and TRBJ2-5; D possibly corresponds to TRBD1 (5 bases). Germline CDR1 reads SGHAT; CDR2 reads FQNNGV. Trimming shortened V by 5 bases and J by 5 bases, and 12 bases separated the two germline ends. The CDR3 runs to 13 residues. The chain's CDR3 is CASSPRVEETQYF. The CDR3 region has the DNA TGTGCCAGCAGCCCCAGGGTGGAGGAGACCCAGTACTTC. Using reference TRBV11-2 and TRBJ2-5 for the parts outside the CDR3, the full variable domain is EAGVAQSPRYKIIEKRQSVAFWCNPISGHATLYWYQQILGQGPKLLIQFQNNGVVDDSQLPKDRFSAERLKGVDSTLKIQPAKLEDSAVYLCASSPRVEETQYFGPGTRLLVL.

The rearrangement links TRBV2 to TRBJ2-3; D is undetermined. This CDR3 has 12 residues. CDR1 is SNHLY, CDR2 FYNNEI, per germline. Between the trimmed V and J ends, which lost 0 bases and 5 bases, there was a span of 3 bases. CDR3 DNA sequence: TGTGCCAGCAGTGAAGCTAGAGATACGCAGTATTTT. Protein product: CASSEARDTQYF.

The chain carries TRBV19 and TRBJ1-4; D unresolved. The CDR3 spans 13 residues. V was cut by 6 bases and J by 7 bases, with 12 bases left in between. The V gene's germline CDR1 is LNHDA and CDR2 SQIVND (reference sequence). DNA for the CDR3: TGTGCCAGTAGCTCCAGTCTCTTTGAAAAACTGTTTTTT. It is translated as CASSSSLFEKLFF.

This chain connects TRBV27 to TRBJ2-1; the match to TRBD2 covers 12 bases. The trim removed 6 bases at V and 9 bases at J, leaving 6 bases unmatched. The germline gives CDR1 MNHEY, CDR2 SMNVEV (reference sequence). This CDR3 comprises 14 residues. In DNA, the CDR3 is TGTGCCAGCAGCCGGGCTAGCGGGAGGGTTGAGCAGTTCTTC. This sequence encodes CASSRASGRVEQFF.

This sequence joins TRBV7-2 and TRBJ1-2; D is unresolved. V was cut by 2 bases and J by 5 bases, with 6 bases left in between. This CDR3 is built from 12 residues. Germline CDR1 and CDR2: SGHTA and FQGNSA. CDR3 nucleotide sequence: TGTGCCAGCAGCTTAACCGGGTATGGCTACACCTTC. Its translation is CASSLTGYGYTF.

This CDR3 reads CSARKRDLQFF. For the CDR3, the DNA is TGCAGTGCTAGGAAGAGGGACTTGCAGTTCTTC. The V gene is TRBV20-1, the J gene TRBJ2-1, with D perhaps matching TRBD2 (6 bases). V lost 3 bases and J lost 12, with 12 bases in between. Looked up from germline, CDR1 is DFQATT and CDR2 is SNEGSKA (reference sequence). The CDR3 is 11 amino acids.

The V and J genes are TRBV5-1 and TRBJ2-1, with TRBD2 matching 8 bases. The V gene's germline CDR1 is SGHRS and CDR2 YFSETQ. This CDR3 region has 15 residues. V trimming: 4 bases; J trimming: 14 bases; junction bases outside the gene matches: 17. The CDR3 bases are TGCGCCAGCAGCCCCCAACCCGGAGCGGGAGACGATAAGTTCTTC. It encodes CASSPQPGAGDDKFF.

The rearrangement links TRBV5-1 to TRBJ2-3; weak D call: TRBD2 (6 bases). Trimming pared 3 bases from V and 8 bases from J, leaving 19 bases between. CDR3 length equals 15 residues. Germline assignment: CDR1 SGHRS and CDR2 YFSETQ. The CDR3 sequence is CASSSDPGAPSTQYF. CDR3 in DNA: TGCGCCAGCAGCTCCGACCCGGGAGCTCCATCTACGCAGTATTTT.